The rows below give T cell receptor beta chains drawn from one sample of a study of graft-versus-host responses after intestinal transplantation. Measured with immunoSEQ multiplex PCR; TCRdb has only the in-frame clones, and not every one. Here the sample spans about 71,000 clones, roughly 94% being singletons. Their target antigens are unknown. Sequencing used unstimulated CD8+ T cells sorted from spleen or lymph node cells, obtained before intestinal transplant. The receptors shown here come from a human donor who received an intestinal transplant. Both conserved end residues are part of each CDR3. A D gene is named only where the DNA matches it firmly. The size field is filled for only some rows; it gives once, few, many or a size class.

j_gene | abundance | d_gene | v_gene | CDR3nt | CDR3aa
TRBJ2-7 | - | - | TRBV11-2 | TGTGCCAGCAGCTTAGGGGGGTCAGCCTACGAGCAGTACTTC | CASSLGGSAYEQYF
TRBJ2-7 | - | TRBD1 | TRBV5-1 | TGCGCCAGCAGTCCCGGGACAGGGTTCCGCGAGCAGTACTTC | CASSPGTGFREQYF
TRBJ1-2 | - | TRBD1 | TRBV27 | TGTGCCAGCAGTTTATCGTATCGCCAGGGGGCCGATTACTATGGCTACACCTTC | CASSLSYRQGADYYGYTF
TRBJ2-7 | - | - | TRBV5-6 | TGTACCAGCAGCTTCACTAGCAGCTCCTACGAGCAGTACTTC | CTSSFTSSSYEQYF
TRBJ1-2 | once | - | TRBV5-4 | TGTGCCAGCAGCTTGGACGTAGCTAACTATGGCTACACCTTC | CASSLDVANYGYTF
TRBJ1-5 | few | - | TRBV28 | TGTGCCAGCAGTTTGAGTTGGAATCAGCCCCAGCATTTT | CASSLSWNQPQHF
TRBJ2-7 | - | - | TRBV6-1 | TGTGCCAGCAGTGAAGCACCGGGGGTCGGGTACGAGCAGTACTTC | CASSEAPGVGYEQYF
TRBJ2-2 | - | - | TRBV7-8 | TGTGCCAGCAGCTCCAACGACTACATCCCCGGGGAGCTGTTTTTT | CASSSNDYIPGELFF
TRBJ2-7 | - | - | TRBV28 | TGTGCCAGCAGACCGACAGGAGACTACGAGCAGTACTTC | CASRPTGDYEQYF
TRBJ2-7 | - | TRBD1 | TRBV29-1 | TGCAGCGTGTGGGACAGAGAATTTACCTACGAGCAGTACTTC | CSVWDREFTYEQYF
TRBJ2-7 | - | - | TRBV2 | TGTGCCAGCAGTAGGGGACCGGCGGAGCAGTACTTC | CASSRGPAEQYF
TRBJ1-3 | - | - | TRBV7-2 | TGTGCCAGCAGCTTAAGCAGGGGATTAGGTGGAAACACCATATATTTT | CASSLSRGLGGNTIYF